The rows below give T cell receptor beta chains drawn from one sample of a study of regulatory T cells in long-lasting Graves disease. Using its own MiXCR run on the multiplex PCR reads, TCRdb lists one record per CDR3 protein. Counted here are around 480,000 distinct CDR3 sequences, 15% to 20% occurring once; the ten biggest clones make up less than 15%. Separately, the same data were catalogued under a study of T cells in Graves' hyperthyroidism and ophthalmopathy.

Sequences were derived from peripheral blood mononuclear cells (PBMCs), sampled at new diagnosis, from a patient treated with antithyroid drugs. The source of these receptors is a man between 35 and 55 years old with Graves disease. Each CDR3 is given with its conserved first and last residue. Fields, in order: CDR3 protein, CDR3 DNA, D gene, clone size, J gene, CDR3 length, V gene. The D gene is left open where the match is weak. The size field is filled for only some rows; it gives once, few, many or a size class.

CDR3: CSASTGGTEETQYF
DNA: TGCAGTGCTAGTACGGGGGGGACCGAAGAGACCCAGTACTTC
D: TRBD2
size: .
J: TRBJ2-5
length: 14
V: TRBV20-1

CDR3: CSAIRQPSSYNEQFF
DNA: TGCAGTGCCATCCGGCAACCTAGCTCCTACAATGAGCAGTTCTTC
D: .
size: once
J: TRBJ2-1
length: 15
V: TRBV20-1

CDR3: CAISEEVSNQPQHF
DNA: TGTGCCATCAGTGAGGAGGTTAGCAATCAGCCCCAGCATTTT
D: .
size: few
J: TRBJ1-5
length: 14
V: TRBV10-3

CDR3: CASSLFSGGYEQYF
DNA: TGTGCCAGCAGTTTATTTAGCGGGGGCTACGAGCAGTACTTC
D: TRBD2
size: few
J: TRBJ2-7
length: 14
V: TRBV27

CDR3: CASSLLRSFMNTEAFF
DNA: TGTGCCAGCAGCTTATTGCGGTCCTTCATGAACACTGAAGCTTTCTTT
D: .
size: many
J: TRBJ1-1
length: 16
V: TRBV7-9

CDR3: CATGTGKNNEQFF
DNA: TGTGCCACCGGGACGGGGAAAAACAATGAGCAGTTCTTC
D: .
size: many
J: TRBJ2-1
length: 13
V: TRBV28

CDR3: CASSSGLASSTDTQYF
DNA: TGCGCCAGCAGCTCGGGACTAGCGTCCAGCACAGATACGCAGTATTTT
D: TRBD2
size: few
J: TRBJ2-3
length: 16
V: TRBV5-1

CDR3: CASSLVGLRTDTQYF
DNA: TGTGCCAGCAGCTTAGTGGGGCTACGGACAGATACGCAGTATTTT
D: .
size: .
J: TRBJ2-3
length: 15
V: TRBV3-1

CDR3: CASSLIGRGGTEAFF
DNA: TGTGCCAGCAGCTTAATTGGCAGGGGCGGCACTGAAGCTTTCTTT
D: .
size: many
J: TRBJ1-1
length: 15
V: TRBV7-3

CDR3: CASSEPARSRGYTF
DNA: TGTGCCAGCAGTGAGCCGGCAAGAAGTCGTGGCTACACCTTC
D: .
size: many
J: TRBJ1-2
length: 14
V: TRBV6-2/TRBV6-3

CDR3: CASSLSEREATNNEQFF
DNA: TGTGCCAGTAGTTTATCGGAGCGGGAGGCCACCAACAATGAGCAGTTCTTC
D: TRBD2
size: .
J: TRBJ2-1
length: 17
V: TRBV19

CDR3: CATSRDGEGPRDTQYF
DNA: TGTGCCACCAGCAGAGATGGGGAGGGGCCGAGAGATACGCAGTATTTT
D: TRBD2
size: many
J: TRBJ2-3
length: 16
V: TRBV15

CDR3: CASTQAGRSYEQYF
DNA: TGTGCCAGCACCCAAGCAGGGCGCTCCTACGAGCAGTACTTC
D: .
size: few
J: TRBJ2-7
length: 14
V: TRBV6-1

CDR3: CASTPSMDHEQYF
DNA: TGTGCCAGCACGCCAAGTATGGATCATGAGCAGTACTTC
D: .
size: many
J: TRBJ2-7
length: 13
V: TRBV2

CDR3: CASSLGQLYTEAFF
DNA: TGCGCCAGCAGCTTGGGACAGCTTTACACTGAAGCTTTCTTT
D: .
size: many
J: TRBJ1-1
length: 14
V: TRBV5-1

CDR3: CASSSPGGQGRLNTEAFF
DNA: TGCGCCAGCAGCTCACCCGGGGGACAGGGAAGATTGAACACTGAAGCTTTCTTT
D: TRBD1
size: many
J: TRBJ1-1
length: 18
V: TRBV5-1

CDR3: CASSFEGPNAEAFF
DNA: TGTGCCAGCAGCTTTGAAGGTCCGAACGCTGAAGCTTTCTTT
D: .
size: few
J: TRBJ1-1
length: 14
V: TRBV7-9

CDR3: CAWAPGPGGYTF
DNA: TGTGCCTGGGCGCCGGGGCCGGGGGGCTACACCTTC
D: .
size: many
J: TRBJ1-2
length: 12
V: TRBV30

CDR3: CSARVNEQFF
DNA: TGCAGTGCTAGAGTCAATGAGCAGTTCTTC
D: .
size: many
J: TRBJ2-1
length: 10
V: TRBV20-1

CDR3: CSARASDRGRQYEQYF
DNA: TGCAGTGCTAGAGCCTCCGACAGGGGTAGGCAGTACGAGCAGTACTTC
D: TRBD1
size: .
J: TRBJ2-7
length: 16
V: TRBV20-1

CDR3: CASSALRGYGYTF
DNA: TGTGCCAGCAGTGCCCTCCGAGGCTATGGCTACACCTTC
D: .
size: few
J: TRBJ1-2
length: 13
V: TRBV25-1

CDR3: CASSLRDRAHEQYF
DNA: TGCGCCAGCAGTTTACGGGACAGGGCCCACGAGCAGTACTTC
D: TRBD1
size: few
J: TRBJ2-7
length: 14
V: TRBV5-1

CDR3: CASSLQGTGYEQYF
DNA: TGTGCCAGCAGCTTACAAGGGACAGGTTACGAGCAGTACTTC
D: TRBD1
size: many
J: TRBJ2-7
length: 14
V: TRBV7-3

CDR3: CASRKTGGRYTGELFF
DNA: TGTGCCAGCAGGAAAACAGGGGGTCGGTACACCGGGGAGCTGTTTTTT
D: TRBD1
size: .
J: TRBJ2-2
length: 16
V: TRBV28

CDR3: CARGASGSPDTQYF
DNA: TGTGCCAGAGGGGCTAGCGGGAGCCCAGATACGCAGTATTTT
D: TRBD2
size: .
J: TRBJ2-3
length: 14
V: TRBV7-3

CDR3: CASSAAGSNQPQHF
DNA: TGTGCCAGCAGCGCGGCAGGGAGCAATCAGCCCCAGCATTTT
D: .
size: .
J: TRBJ1-5
length: 14
V: TRBV9

CDR3: CASRGDRPTDTQYF
DNA: TGTGCCAGCAGGGGGGACAGACCCACAGATACGCAGTATTTT
D: TRBD1
size: .
J: TRBJ2-3
length: 14
V: TRBV12-3/TRBV12-4

CDR3: CASAGRGTSSGNTIYF
DNA: TGCGCCAGCGCGGGGAGGGGGACGAGCTCTGGAAACACCATATATTTT
D: .
size: few
J: TRBJ1-3
length: 16
V: TRBV10-2

CDR3: CASSLGTINSPLHF
DNA: TGTGCCAGCAGCCTGGGGACAATTAATTCACCCCTCCACTTT
D: .
size: many
J: TRBJ1-6
length: 14
V: TRBV11-2

CDR3: CASSLTPGSGRGSDTQYF
DNA: TGTGCCAGCAGCTTAACCCCTGGGAGCGGGAGGGGGTCAGATACGCAGTATTTT
D: TRBD2
size: many
J: TRBJ2-3
length: 18
V: TRBV7-9

CDR3: CASSRVGREANTGELFF
DNA: TGTGCCAGCAGCCGGGTGGGGCGGGAGGCCAACACCGGGGAGCTGTTTTTT
D: TRBD2
size: few
J: TRBJ2-2
length: 17
V: TRBV7-8

CDR3: CASSRAGGAEQFF
DNA: TGTGCCAGCAGTCGGGCCGGGGGGGCTGAGCAGTTCTTC
D: TRBD2
size: many
J: TRBJ2-1
length: 13
V: TRBV12-3/TRBV12-4

CDR3: CATSNSRTGQETQYF
DNA: TGTGCCACCTCCAATTCGAGGACAGGCCAAGAGACCCAGTACTTC
D: TRBD1
size: many
J: TRBJ2-5
length: 15
V: TRBV24-1

CDR3: CASSPTRGQGDQETQYF
DNA: TGTGCCAGCAGCCCCACCCGGGGGCAGGGGGACCAAGAGACCCAGTACTTC
D: .
size: .
J: TRBJ2-5
length: 17
V: TRBV9

CDR3: CSVVQGRTYTQYF
DNA: TGCAGCGTAGTCCAGGGCCGCACATATACGCAGTATTTT
D: .
size: .
J: TRBJ2-3
length: 13
V: TRBV29-1

CDR3: CASSYSRFIYEQYF
DNA: TGTGCCAGCAGTTACTCGCGTTTCATCTACGAGCAGTACTTC
D: .
size: .
J: TRBJ2-7
length: 14
V: TRBV6-5

CDR3: CASSDEGALSYEQYF
DNA: TGTGCCAGCAGTGACGAGGGGGCCCTCTCCTACGAGCAGTACTTC
D: TRBD1
size: .
J: TRBJ2-7
length: 15
V: TRBV25-1

CDR3: CASSPGTQTSYNEQFF
DNA: TGTGCCAGCAGTCCCGGGACTCAGACATCCTACAATGAGCAGTTCTTC
D: .
size: many
J: TRBJ2-1
length: 16
V: TRBV28

CDR3: CASSRDEAFF
DNA: TGTGCCAGCAGCCGGGACGAAGCTTTCTTT
D: .
size: many
J: TRBJ1-1
length: 10
V: TRBV6-1

CDR3: CASSSGTQSSYEQYF
DNA: TGTGCCAGCAGCTCCGGGACGCAGAGCTCCTACGAGCAGTACTTC
D: .
size: few
J: TRBJ2-7
length: 15
V: TRBV7-6

CDR3: CASSKLADSYNEQFF
DNA: TGTGCCAGCAGCAAACTAGCAGACTCCTACAATGAGCAGTTCTTC
D: .
size: .
J: TRBJ2-1
length: 15
V: TRBV11-1

CDR3: CAISSQVGWDTGELFF
DNA: TGTGCCATCAGCTCTCAGGTGGGATGGGACACCGGGGAGCTGTTTTTT
D: .
size: .
J: TRBJ2-2
length: 16
V: TRBV10-3

CDR3: CASSVTGEQYF
DNA: TGTGCCAGCAGCGTAACGGGCGAGCAGTACTTC
D: .
size: many
J: TRBJ2-7
length: 11
V: TRBV9

CDR3: CASSFGMNTEAFF
DNA: TGTGCCAGCAGTTTTGGGATGAACACTGAAGCTTTCTTT
D: .
size: many
J: TRBJ1-1
length: 13
V: TRBV2

CDR3: CASISELADQETQYF
DNA: TGTGCCAGCATCTCGGAACTAGCGGACCAAGAGACCCAGTACTTC
D: TRBD2
size: many
J: TRBJ2-5
length: 15
V: TRBV28

CDR3: CASRAKTGSGIEAFF
DNA: TGTGCCAGCAGAGCAAAAACCGGGTCAGGCATTGAAGCTTTCTTT
D: .
size: many
J: TRBJ1-1
length: 15
V: TRBV6-1

CDR3: CASSQESTSGYNEQFF
DNA: TGCGCCAGCAGCCAAGAAAGCACTAGCGGTTACAATGAGCAGTTCTTC
D: TRBD2
size: few
J: TRBJ2-1
length: 16
V: TRBV4-1

CDR3: CATSRDQGTGGTQYF
DNA: TGTGCCACCAGCAGAGATCAAGGCACTGGCGGGACGCAGTATTTT
D: .
size: many
J: TRBJ2-3
length: 15
V: TRBV15

CDR3: CATLQPIEYGYTF
DNA: TGTGCCACCCTCCAGCCGATTGAGTATGGCTACACCTTC
D: .
size: many
J: TRBJ1-2
length: 13
V: TRBV2

CDR3: CSAIAQGFEQYF
DNA: TGCAGTGCTATTGCACAGGGTTTCGAGCAGTACTTC
D: .
size: .
J: TRBJ2-7
length: 12
V: TRBV20-1

CDR3: CASSSDRGGLAGGYNEQFF
DNA: TGTGCCAGCAGCTCCGACAGGGGGGGACTAGCGGGAGGGTACAATGAGCAGTTCTTC
D: TRBD2
size: many
J: TRBJ2-1
length: 19
V: TRBV11-3

CDR3: CATSRVPRLSSTDTQYF
DNA: TGTGCCACCAGCAGAGTTCCCAGGCTCTCTAGCACAGATACGCAGTATTTT
D: .
size: .
J: TRBJ2-3
length: 17
V: TRBV15

CDR3: CASTKGGLDSYEQYF
DNA: TGTGCCAGCACCAAGGGGGGGTTAGACTCCTACGAGCAGTACTTC
D: .
size: many
J: TRBJ2-7
length: 15
V: TRBV6-2/TRBV6-3

CDR3: CSAFGQGSYEQYF
DNA: TGCAGTGCCTTCGGACAGGGTAGTTACGAGCAGTACTTC
D: TRBD1
size: many
J: TRBJ2-7
length: 13
V: TRBV20-1

CDR3: CASRISGGGNTIYF
DNA: TGTGCCAGCAGAATCTCCGGGGGTGGAAACACCATATATTTT
D: .
size: few
J: TRBJ1-3
length: 14
V: TRBV13